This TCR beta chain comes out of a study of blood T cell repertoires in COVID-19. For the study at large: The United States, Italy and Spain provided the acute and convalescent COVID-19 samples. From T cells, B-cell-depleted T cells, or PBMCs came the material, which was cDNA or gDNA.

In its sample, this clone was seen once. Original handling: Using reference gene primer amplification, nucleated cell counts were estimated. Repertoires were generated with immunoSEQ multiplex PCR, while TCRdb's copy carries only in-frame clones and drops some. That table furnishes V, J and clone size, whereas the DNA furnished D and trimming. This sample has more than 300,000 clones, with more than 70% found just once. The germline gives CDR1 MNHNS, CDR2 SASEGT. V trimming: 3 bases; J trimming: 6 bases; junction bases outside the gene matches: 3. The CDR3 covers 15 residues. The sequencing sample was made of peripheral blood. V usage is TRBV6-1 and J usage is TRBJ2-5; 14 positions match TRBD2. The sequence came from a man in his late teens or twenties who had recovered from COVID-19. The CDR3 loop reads CASSEGLAGVKTQYF. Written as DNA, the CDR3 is TGTGCCAGCAGTGAGGGACTAGCGGGGGTAAAGACCCAGTACTTC.